These 28 T cell receptor beta chains came from one sample sequenced in a study of T cell repertoires in cytomegalovirus infection. TCRdb re-called the reads with MiXCR, one entry per CDR3 protein. Of around 750,000 distinct CDR3 sequences detected, over 25% appear once; the ten largest clones hold 9.5% to 15%. These receptors have no identified antigens. Source: cultured CD8+ T cells from PBMCs, taken from culture after CMV antigen stimulation. These TCRs come from a human donor in good health (CMV status not recorded). Some clones in this sample may be carry-over from other donors' samples.

The gene calls are TRBV9 and TRBJ2-6; TRBD1 is a possible D gene (7 bases). Germline V gene sequence: CDR1 SGDLS, CDR2 YYNGEE. Trimming took off 1 base at V and 4 bases at J, with 24 bases between the two ends. This CDR3 is built from 20 residues. The CDR3 is CASSVSRGDSPLAGANVLTF. CDR3 nucleotide sequence: TGTGCCAGCAGCGTATCGAGGGGGGACAGCCCTTTGGCCGGGGCCAACGTCCTGACTTTC.

There are a few counts of this clonotype. V usage is TRBV7-2 and J usage is TRBJ2-5; 10 bases match TRBD1. The V and J ends lost 5 bases and 5 bases, in that order; junction bases with no gene match: 2. CDR1 and CDR2 (germline): SGHTA, FQGNSA. The CDR3 is 13 residues long. The CDR3 nucleotides read TGTGCCAGCAGCATGGACAGGGGGGAGACCCAGTACTTC. Its protein product is CASSMDRGETQYF.

Only a few counts were recorded for this clonotype. V is TRBV19 and J is TRBJ1-1; 7 positions match TRBD1. Germline lookup yields CDR1 LNHDA and CDR2 SQIVND (reference sequence). V trimming: 7 bases; J trimming: 0 bases; junction bases outside the gene matches: 8. The CDR3 sequence is 15 residues long. CDR3 sequence: CASISGQRMNTEAFF. CDR3 DNA: TGTGCCAGTATATCGGGACAGAGGATGAACACTGAAGCTTTCTTT.

Of note for this clonotype: A much larger clonotype is one base distant, so this may be a read error. The genes are TRBV6-2 or TRBV6-3 and TRBJ1-6; no reliable D call. Germline loops: CDR1 MNHEY, CDR2 SVGEGT. The CDR3 contains 12 residues. The CDR3 DNA follows: TGTACCAGCGCCCGGGGTAATTCACCCCTCCACTTT. Its protein is CTSARGNSPLHF.

This clonotype has at least ten counts. J is TRBJ2-5 and V is TRBV7-8; no clear D gene. Trimming left V 5 bases short and J 5 bases short, with 9 bases between. CDR1 is SGHVS, CDR2 FQNEAQ, per germline. The CDR3 is 12 residues long. The CDR3 region is CASSDTSETQYF. In DNA, the CDR3 is TGTGCCAGCAGCGATACATCCGAGACCCAGTACTTC.

The V and J genes are TRBV29-1 and TRBJ2-5; perhaps TRBD1 as D (6 bases). The CDR3 has 12 residues. Trimming removed 6 bases from V and 6 bases from J, with 14 bases in between. Germline assignment: CDR1 SQVTM and CDR2 ANQGSEA. This chain's CDR3 is CSVRGPQQTQYF. The CDR3 DNA follows: TGCAGCGTCAGGGGTCCGCAACAGACCCAGTACTTC.

This clonotype was seen a few times. The gene calls are TRBV25-1 and TRBJ1-1, with D unclear. Germline values: CDR1 MGHDK, CDR2 SYGVNS. V was pared by 7 bases and J by 3 bases, with 12 bases between. The CDR3 is 13 amino acids. As DNA, the CDR3 is TGTGCCAGCACCCCCGGAAGTTACACTGAAGCTTTCTTT. It codes for CASTPGSYTEAFF.

The CDR3 region has the DNA TGTGCCAGTAGTGGGGGGTTGTGGACTGAAGCTTTCTTT. Its translation: CASSGGLWTEAFF. V and J are TRBV19 and TRBJ1-1, with D possibly matching TRBD1 (5 bases). V was pared by 5 bases and J by 5 bases, with 12 bases between. This CDR3 spans 13 amino acids. Germline-derived CDR1 and CDR2 are LNHDA and SQIVND (reference sequence).

CDR3 sequence (DNA): TGTGCCAGCAGTTTAGACTCAGAATATGAAAAACTGTTTTTT. Translation gives CASSLDSEYEKLFF. The J gene is TRBJ1-4, the V gene TRBV28; D remains unclear. The CDR3 length is 14 residues. V gave up 2 bases and J gave up 6 bases, with 10 bases separating them. Germline values: CDR1 MDHEN, CDR2 SYDVKM.

This clonotype appeared a few times. V gene TRBV11-2 combines with J gene TRBJ2-3; D unclear. CDR3 length: 15 residues. Trimming took off 7 bases at V and 6 bases at J, with 20 bases between the two ends. Germline CDR1 is SGHAT and CDR2 is FQNNGV. The CDR3 protein is CASTPPLSPPDTQYF. The CDR3 bases are TGTGCCAGCACCCCTCCACTCTCTCCCCCGGATACGCAGTATTTT.

The table lists this clonotype with a few counts. The genes are TRBV4-1 and TRBJ1-4; no reliable D call. CDR1 and CDR2 (germline): MGHRA, YSYEKL. The length of the CDR3 is 13 residues. The ends were cut back, 4 bases at V and 6 bases at J, with 9 bases in the middle. The CDR3: CASSPRQDEKLFF. The CDR3 DNA follows: TGCGCCAGCAGCCCCCGGCAGGATGAAAAACTGTTTTTT.

This rearrangement joins TRBV3-1 to TRBJ2-3; D remains ambiguous. The germline CDR1 and CDR2 sequences are LGHDT and YNNKEL (reference sequence). V dropped 4 bases and J dropped 1 base, with 12 bases sitting between them. The CDR3 consists of 15 residues. CDR3 sequence (DNA): TGTGCCAGCAGCCTCCTAGTGGACCGCACAGATACGCAGTATTTT. Amino acids: CASSLLVDRTDTQYF.

The rearrangement links TRBV15 to TRBJ1-2, with D maybe TRBD1 (6 bases). The V gene lost 3 bases and the J gene lost 4 bases, with 18 bases spanning the gap. CDR1 and CDR2 from the germline V gene are LNHNV and YYDKDF (reference sequence). The CDR3 is made up of 16 amino acids. The CDR3 nucleotides are TGTGCCACCAGCAGTGACGGGACATTGAGTGGCTATGGCTACACCTTC. This sequence encodes CATSSDGTLSGYGYTF. The full variable domain, completed using reference TRBV15 and TRBJ1-2, is DAMVIQNPRYQVTQFGKPVTLSCSQTLNHNVMYWYQQKSSQAPKLLFHYYDKDFNNEADTPDNFQSRRPNTSFCFLDIRSPGLGDTAMYLCATSSDGTLSGYGYTFGSGTRLTVV.

In this sample, this clonotype turned up a few times. The genes are TRBV5-8 and TRBJ2-1, with 8 bases that match TRBD2. The CDR3 consists of 15 residues. With V trimmed by 1 base and J by 4 bases, 4 bases remained unmatched. The germline V gene encodes CDR1 SGHTS and CDR2 YDEGEE. CDR3 in amino acids: CASSLQASGYNEQFF. The DNA for the CDR3 is TGTGCCAGCAGCTTGCAGGCTAGCGGGTACAATGAGCAGTTCTTC.

This clonotype was counted many times. The rearrangement joins TRBV7-8 to TRBJ2-3; 8 bases align to TRBD1. The CDR3 extends over 16 amino acids. The junction had 7 bases not matched to a gene; V was cut back by 5 bases and J by 0 bases. CDR1 and CDR2 from the germline V gene are SGHVS and FQNEAQ. The CDR3 DNA follows: TGTGCCAGCAGCCCTGGACAGGGTCCGAGCACAGATACGCAGTATTTT. Protein sequence: CASSPGQGPSTDTQYF.

This clonotype was seen ten or more times. The chain uses TRBV12-3 or TRBV12-4 and TRBJ1-5, with 8 bases fitting TRBD1. J lost 7 bases, V lost 6 bases, and 8 bases had no gene match. CDR3 length: 14 amino acids. In DNA form, the CDR3 reads TGTGCCAGCAGCACCATCAACAGGGGGCAGCCCCAGCATTTT. Translated, it gives CASSTINRGQPQHF.

This clonotype has a handful of counts. This rearrangement joins TRBV6-1 to TRBJ1-6; 12 bases are a match to TRBD1. Germline V gene sequence: CDR1 MNHNS, CDR2 SASEGT. CDR3 length equals 20 residues. Trimming took 3 bases from V and 0 from J; bases not matched to a gene: 9. CDR3 nucleotide sequence: TGTGCCAGCAGTGAGCCGGGACAGGGGGCTCGGAGCTCCTATAATTCACCCCTCCACTTT. The encoded protein is CASSEPGQGARSSYNSPLHF.

J is TRBJ2-2 and V is TRBV5-5, with D tentatively TRBD1 (6 bases). In germline, CDR1 is SGHKS, CDR2 YYEKEE (reference sequence). The V gene lost 4 bases and the J gene lost 3 bases, with 16 bases spanning the gap. There are 16 residues in the CDR3. The chain's CDR3 is CASSPPGAPYTGELFF. DNA for the CDR3: TGTGCCAGCAGCCCCCCAGGGGCCCCCTACACCGGGGAGCTGTTTTTT. Supplemented by reference TRBV5-5 and TRBJ2-2, the full variable domain reads DAGVTQSPTHLIKTRGQQVTLRCSPISGHKSVSWYQQVLGQGPQFIFQYYEKEERGRGNFPDRFSARQFPNYSSELNVNALLLGDSALYLCASSPPGAPYTGELFFGEGSRLTVL.

With regard to this clonotype: It differs at one base from a far larger clone, so likely a read error. The missing conserved phenylalanine or tryptophan at the end of this CDR3 makes a read error likely. The rearrangement uses TRBV2 and TRBJ1-1; D call uncertain. V dropped 1 base and J dropped 1 base, with 1 base sitting between them. CDR3 size: 12 residues. Looked up from germline, CDR1 is SNHLY and CDR2 is FYNNEI. The chain's CDR3 is CASSEGNTEAFS. CDR3 bases: TGTGCCAGCAGTGAAGGGAACACTGAAGCTTTCTCT.

A single count supports this clonotype. It may be a read error: a sequence one base away is much more abundant. The chain couples TRBV6-2 or TRBV6-3 to TRBJ1-5; tentatively, D is TRBD1 (5 bases). Looked up from germline, CDR1 is MNHEY and CDR2 is SVGEGT. The CDR3 covers 14 residues. Trimming shortened V by 6 bases and J by 0 bases, and 9 bases separated the two germline ends. The CDR3 bases are TGTGCCAGCAGACGGGACGGTAGCAATCAGCCCCAGCATTTT. Residues: CASRRDGSNQPQHF.

The chain links TRBV3-1 to TRBJ2-5; 8 bases are a match to TRBD2. Germline values: CDR1 LGHDT, CDR2 YNNKEL (reference sequence). The length of the CDR3 is 18 residues. Unmatched junction bases numbered 10, after V lost 1 base and J lost 0 bases. The CDR3 coding sequence is TGTGCCAGCAGCCAAGCTGTCAGCGGGGGCAAGTACCAAGAGACCCAGTACTTC. It codes for CASSQAVSGGKYQETQYF.

The chain couples TRBV28 to TRBJ2-1, with 7 bases lining up with TRBD1. Trimming removed 6 bases from V and 5 bases from J; junction bases left unmatched: 7. Germline lookup yields CDR1 MDHEN and CDR2 SYDVKM. This CDR3 contains 14 residues. The CDR3 DNA reads TGTGCCAGCAGCTCAACAGGGGTTAACAATGAGCAGTTCTTC. Protein sequence: CASSSTGVNNEQFF.

This clonotype was counted only a few times. J is TRBJ2-2 and V is TRBV6-5; no clear D. V was trimmed by 2 bases and J by 8 bases, leaving 18 bases between them. Germline CDR1 reads MNHEY; CDR2 reads SVGAGI. The CDR3 runs to 16 residues. CDR3 nucleotide sequence: TGTGCCAGCAGTTACGCGAGGTCTCCCTTCCGGGGGGAGCTGTTTTTT. Encoded protein: CASSYARSPFRGELFF.

This clonotype came up many times. V usage is TRBV4-1 and J usage is TRBJ1-5; possible D gene TRBD1, 6 bases. The CDR3 totals 16 residues. Germline CDR1 is MGHRA and CDR2 is YSYEKL. Between the trimmed V and J ends, which lost 4 bases and 4 bases, there was a span of 17 bases. The CDR3 is CASSPEGVQGNQPQHF. Here the CDR3 DNA reads TGCGCCAGCAGCCCAGAGGGGGTGCAGGGAAATCAGCCCCAGCATTTT.

CDR3 bases: TGCGCCAGCAGTGACTTAGACAGCCTCACAGATACGCAGTATTTT. It encodes CASSDLDSLTDTQYF. V gene TRBV10-2 combines with J gene TRBJ2-3, with D maybe TRBD1 (5 bases). V lost 3 bases and J lost 2, with 12 bases in between. Germline values: CDR1 WSHSY, CDR2 SAAADI. This CDR3 region has 15 residues.

On this clonotype: A read error is likely, as this CDR3 ends without the conserved phenylalanine or tryptophan. The genes are TRBV15 and TRBJ2-7; TRBD1 matches at 8 bases. This CDR3 region has 17 residues. Germline V gives CDR1 LNHNV, CDR2 YYDKDF (reference sequence). The trim removed 2 bases at V and 2 bases at J, leaving 11 bases unmatched. DNA for the CDR3: TGTGCCACCAGCAGACCCTTCGGTTCAGGGGGCACCTACGAGCAGTACTCC. The encoded protein is CATSRPFGSGGTYEQYS.

The V gene is TRBV24-1, the J gene TRBJ2-3; 15 nucleotides agree with TRBD2. Germline CDR1 KGHDR, CDR2 SFDVKD. Trimming took 3 bases from V and 2 from J; bases not matched to a gene: 5. The CDR3 length is 18 residues. CDR3 in DNA: TGTGCCACCAGTGATGGGACTAGCGGGGGGCCCACCACAGATACGCAGTATTTT. Its protein product is CATSDGTSGGPTTDTQYF.

This clonotype was recorded at least ten times. The chain carries TRBV12-3 or TRBV12-4 and TRBJ2-2, with 10 bases aligning to TRBD2. Germline trimming cut 5 bases from V and 3 bases from J; bases unmatched to any gene: 12. The CDR3 is 18 residues long. CDR3 protein: CASSPTHPGTSDTGELFF. CDR3 sequence (DNA): TGTGCCAGCAGTCCCACCCACCCCGGGACTAGCGACACCGGGGAGCTGTTTTTT.